The entry that follows covers one T cell receptor beta chain sequence. The antigen remains undetermined. Time point of the sample: patch test 1, 2 weeks after DPC sensitization. Treatment described: therapeutic diphenylcyclopropenone sensitization with weekly scalp DPC. Phlebotomy was performed prior to application of every patch test. These data come from a study of human T cells and chemical hapten exposure. Looking at the study overall: Mostly female patients had alopecia areata, totalis or universalis.

Notes on the study in general: Donors' alopecia may make their immune response differ from healthy people's.

TCRdb called the RACE reads again in MiXCR, with one record for every CDR3 protein. The top ten clones hold 1.7% of a sample with 180,000 or so distinct CDR3 sequences, roughly 15% of them seen once. The CDR3 consists of 17 residues. This chain links TRBV3-2 with TRBJ1-1. TRBV3-2 is annotated as a pseudogene. This TCR was recovered from a woman under 40 with alopecia areata. Some clones in this sample may be carry-over from other donors' samples. The material was whole blood, obtained in connection with sensitization to the hapten diphenylcyclopropenone (DPC). CDR3 DNA sequence: TGTGCCAGCAGCCAAGATTTCACAGACTTTATGAACGCTGAAGCTTTCTTT. This translates into CASSQDFTDFMNAEAFF.